The entry below describes one T cell receptor beta chain. The antigen remains unidentified. The data stem from a study of T cell responses to AZD1222 COVID-19 vaccine. Overall study findings and caveats: The study found Spike-specific TCR breadth and depth rose after two AZD1222 doses. Sampling captured repertoires only after the peak T cell response. There were mostly white British donors and more females than males, and clonal diversity was possibly underestimated.

The germline V gene encodes CDR1 SGHTA and CDR2 FQGNSA. Trimming cost V 4 bases and J 5 bases, with 11 bases left between them. This CDR3 has 13 amino acids. The table came from immunoSEQ multiplex PCR; TCRdb's copy has only in-frame clones and leaves some out. Of 200,000 or so clones listed, approximately 92% are singletons. V and J are TRBV7-2 and TRBJ1-2, with D perhaps TRBD1 (6 bases). The TCR originated in an adult in good health. The sample consisted of peripheral blood, taken on day 0 of AZD1222 vaccination. CDR3 region: CASSYPGVYGYTF. As DNA, the CDR3 is TGTGCCAGCAGCTACCCAGGGGTTTATGGCTACACCTTC.